This T cell receptor beta chain derives from a study of T cell changes during pregnancy in multiple sclerosis. J gave up 2 bases and V 2 bases, and 8 bases lay outside the gene matches. CDR1 is SGDLS, CDR2 YYNGEE, per germline. The CDR3 has 16 amino acids. TCRdb's copy holds only in-frame clones and misses some; the assay was immunoSEQ multiplex PCR. The sample has 35,000 to 45,000 clones, roughly 90% seen once. The sequences come from peripheral blood, collected in the second trimester of pregnancy. This TCR was recovered from a female donor in good health, enrolled as a control in a pregnancy study. The chain employs TRBV9 and TRBJ1-2; 8 bases agree with TRBD1. CDR3 DNA sequence: TGTGCCAGCAGCGTGAACCCCCGGGACAGGAACTATGGCTACACCTTC. Protein product: CASSVNPRDRNYGYTF.